The entry below describes one TCR beta chain. The record originates from a study of blood T cell repertoires in COVID-19. Across the whole study: Donors in the United States, Italy and Spain gave samples during acute or convalescent COVID-19.

Germline loops: CDR1 KGHSY, CDR2 FQNENV. The ends lost 5 bases at V and 0 bases at J; junction bases unmatched: 21. There are 21 residues in the CDR3. Measured with immunoSEQ multiplex PCR; TCRdb has only the in-frame clones, and not every one. The sample consists of approximately 290,000 clones, about 86% of them appearing once. This TCR was sampled from a person aged 65 to 79 with COVID-19, enrolled during active disease. The chain combines TRBV16 with TRBJ2-1, with TRBD1 matching over 8 bases. The specimen sequenced was peripheral blood. The CDR3 loop is CASSYNPFGQGPNGSYNEQFF. In nucleotides, the CDR3 is TGTGCCAGCAGCTACAATCCATTTGGACAGGGCCCGAACGGCTCCTACAATGAGCAGTTCTTC.